These T cell receptor beta chains were read from a single sample in a study of blood T cell repertoires in COVID-19. Profiling relied on immunoSEQ multiplex PCR, and the TCRdb table lists in-frame clones only, not all of them. The table has roughly 250,000 clones, approximately 85% seen once; the top ten hold under 5%. Sequenced material: peripheral blood. Source of these receptors: a man aged 50-59 years with acute or convalescent COVID-19. CDR3s include the opening cysteine and the closing phenylalanine or tryptophan. Fields, in order: clone size, CDR3 length, J gene, V gene, D gene, CDR3 protein, CDR3 DNA. The D gene is left open where the match is weak. Clone size appears in some rows only: once, few, many, or a class for an expanded clone.

>NA|14|TRBJ1-1|TRBV28|NA
CASTILAKNTEAFF
TGTGCCAGCACCATCTTAGCCAAGAACACTGAAGCTTTCTTT
>NA|15|TRBJ1-1|TRBV11-2|NA
CASSRRRDFMTEAFF
TGTGCCAGCAGCCGACGCAGGGATTTTATGACTGAAGCTTTCTTT
>NA|14|TRBJ2-2|TRBV6-4|NA
CASSDSLATGELFF
TGTGCCAGCAGTGACTCCTTAGCCACCGGGGAGCTGTTTTTT
>NA|14|TRBJ2-5|TRBV19|TRBD1
CASRFTGGQETQYF
TGTGCCAGTAGATTTACAGGGGGGCAAGAGACCCAGTACTTC
>NA|13|TRBJ1-1|TRBV28|NA
CASRTPRNTEAFF
TGTGCCAGCAGGACTCCCCGAAACACTGAAGCTTTCTTT
>few|15|TRBJ2-7|TRBV5-4|TRBD1
CASSRNRGKAYEQYF
TGTGCCAGCAGCCGGAACAGGGGCAAGGCCTACGAGCAGTACTTC
>NA|15|TRBJ2-1|TRBV9|TRBD2
CASSLSGITYNEQFF
TGTGCCAGCAGCTTGAGCGGGATTACCTACAATGAGCAGTTCTTC
>NA|15|TRBJ1-2|TRBV5-8|NA
CASSSTGRPNYGYTF
TGTGCCAGCAGCAGTACAGGGCGTCCAAACTATGGCTACACCTTC
>NA|15|TRBJ2-7|TRBV11-3|TRBD2
CASSFTGLGAYEQYF
TGTGCCAGCAGCTTCACGGGACTAGGGGCCTACGAGCAGTACTTC
>NA|12|TRBJ1-1|TRBV11-3|NA
CASSSTGEEAFF
TGTGCCAGCAGTTCTACGGGGGAAGAAGCTTTCTTT
>NA|12|TRBJ1-5|TRBV30|NA
CAWSLPEQPQHF
TGTGCCTGGAGTCTCCCAGAACAGCCCCAGCATTTT
>NA|12|TRBJ1-1|TRBV12-3/TRBV12-4|NA
CASSYRSAEAFF
TGTGCCAGCAGTTACAGATCCGCTGAAGCTTTCTTT
>few|14|TRBJ1-1|TRBV19|NA
CASSIERGHMEAFF
TGTGCCAGTAGTATAGAGCGGGGGCATATGGAAGCTTTCTTT
>few|11|TRBJ1-1|TRBV29-1|NA
CSAPGNTEAFF
TGCAGCGCCCCCGGTAACACTGAAGCTTTCTTT
>NA|13|TRBJ1-4|TRBV9|NA
CASSAWDSEKLFF
TGTGCCAGCAGCGCTTGGGACTCAGAAAAACTGTTTTTT
>NA|19|TRBJ1-5|TRBV19|NA
CASSIVWQGIGSGNQPQHF
TGTGCCAGTAGTATAGTATGGCAGGGAATTGGTAGTGGCAATCAGCCCCAGCATTTT
>NA|13|TRBJ2-2|TRBV6-1|NA
CASSDSGTGELFF
TGTGCCAGCAGTGATTCCGGGACCGGGGAGCTGTTTTTT
>NA|14|TRBJ2-2|TRBV5-1|TRBD1
CASSLTRGTGELFF
TGCGCCAGCAGCCTAACCAGGGGGACCGGGGAGCTGTTTTTT
>NA|15|TRBJ1-1|TRBV6-5|TRBD1
CASSNRGLRHTEAFF
TGTGCCAGCAGTAACAGGGGACTGAGACACACTGAAGCTTTCTTT
>once|14|TRBJ2-5|TRBV18|NA
CASSPSAGWETQYF
TGTGCCAGCTCACCTTCGGCAGGTTGGGAGACCCAGTACTTC
>NA|15|TRBJ2-7|TRBV9|TRBD2
CASSVVAGGLSEQYF
TGTGCCAGCAGCGTTGTAGCGGGGGGGCTCTCCGAGCAGTACTTC
>NA|16|TRBJ1-1|TRBV21-1|NA
CASSKVGRARNTEAFF
TGTGCCAGCAGCAAAGTCGGCAGGGCAAGGAACACTGAAGCTTTCTTT
>NA|11|TRBJ2-7|TRBV27|TRBD2
CASWGGGEQYF
TGTGCCAGCTGGGGGGGAGGCGAGCAGTACTTC
>NA|14|TRBJ1-1|TRBV28|NA
CASSLRQMNTEAFF
TGTGCCAGCAGTTTACGACAGATGAACACTGAAGCTTTCTTT
>few|13|TRBJ2-1|TRBV11-3|NA
CASGPRTYNEQFF
TGTGCCAGTGGCCCTCGAACCTACAATGAGCAGTTCTTC
>NA|14|TRBJ2-1|TRBV30|TRBD2
CAWNPGLAYNEQFF
TGTGCCTGGAATCCGGGACTAGCCTACAATGAGCAGTTCTTC
>NA|17|TRBJ2-1|TRBV5-4|TRBD2
CASSPTESGGVYNEQFF
TGTGCCAGCAGCCCTACCGAAAGCGGGGGGGTCTACAATGAGCAGTTCTTC
>NA|15|TRBJ2-1|TRBV27|TRBD2
CASSREGRVYNEQFF
TGTGCCAGCAGTCGGGAGGGCCGCGTCTACAATGAGCAGTTCTTC
>NA|14|TRBJ1-1|TRBV5-1|NA
CASSPGQTNTEAFF
TGCGCCAGCAGCCCCGGACAGACGAACACTGAAGCTTTCTTT